The clone carrying this T cell receptor (beta chain) was seen a few times. As yet, its antigen is unknown. This sample was included in a study of coeliac disease. Study information: Without high-resolution HLA typing, biased TRBV7-2 usage was queried.

Sequencing used immunoSEQ multiplex PCR; TCRdb keeps in-frame clones, though not all of them. The sample lists fewer than 10,000 clones; roughly two thirds were seen once. Notes on the study in general: In active celiac disease, intraepithelial and lamina propria TRB and TRG repertoires were less clonal than controls. TRB repertoires were largely private, with most amino acid sequences found in only one sample.

Per the germline V gene, CDR1 is LNHDA and CDR2 is SQIVND (reference sequence). V lost 6 bases and J 6 bases, leaving 15 bases between the germline ends. CDR3 length equals 15 residues. The chain links TRBV19 to TRBJ1-6, with D unresolved. The sequence derives from a woman aged 60 to 75 with celiac disease. Source material: lamina propria lymphocytes from the gut. The CDR3 protein is CASRDRRPGNSPLHF. The DNA for the CDR3 is TGTGCCAGTAGGGATCGGAGGCCCGGTAATTCACCCCTCCACTTT.